This T cell receptor beta chain was identified in a study of patients and donors after allogeneic stem cell transplantation. TCRdb re-analysed the RT-PCR reads in MiXCR, keeping a single row per CDR3 protein. The table includes about 76,000 distinct CDR3 sequences, around 27% detected once. In germline, CDR1 is SEHNR, CDR2 FQNEAQ (reference sequence). This CDR3 comprises 12 residues. V shed 5 bases and J shed 7 bases, with 9 bases lying between them. The J gene is TRBJ2-1, the V gene TRBV7-9, with unresolved D. The sequenced material came from blood, either unsorted or a sorted T cell fraction (not recorded which). This TCR came from a human donor who was either an allogeneic HSCT recipient or a stem cell or donor lymphocyte infusion donor (not recorded which). It is not recorded whose cells these are; they may come from a transplant donor. The CDR3 DNA sequence: TGTGCCAGCAGCGCCGACCGGAATGAGCAGTTCTTC. As protein: CASSADRNEQFF. Looking up the rest from reference TRBV7-9 and TRBJ2-1 gives the full variable domain: DTGVSQNPRHKITKRGQNVTFRCDPISEHNRLYWYRQTLGQGPEFLTYFQNEAQLEKSRLLSDRFSAERPKGSFSTLEIQRTEQGDSAMYLCASSADRNEQFFGPGTRLTVL.